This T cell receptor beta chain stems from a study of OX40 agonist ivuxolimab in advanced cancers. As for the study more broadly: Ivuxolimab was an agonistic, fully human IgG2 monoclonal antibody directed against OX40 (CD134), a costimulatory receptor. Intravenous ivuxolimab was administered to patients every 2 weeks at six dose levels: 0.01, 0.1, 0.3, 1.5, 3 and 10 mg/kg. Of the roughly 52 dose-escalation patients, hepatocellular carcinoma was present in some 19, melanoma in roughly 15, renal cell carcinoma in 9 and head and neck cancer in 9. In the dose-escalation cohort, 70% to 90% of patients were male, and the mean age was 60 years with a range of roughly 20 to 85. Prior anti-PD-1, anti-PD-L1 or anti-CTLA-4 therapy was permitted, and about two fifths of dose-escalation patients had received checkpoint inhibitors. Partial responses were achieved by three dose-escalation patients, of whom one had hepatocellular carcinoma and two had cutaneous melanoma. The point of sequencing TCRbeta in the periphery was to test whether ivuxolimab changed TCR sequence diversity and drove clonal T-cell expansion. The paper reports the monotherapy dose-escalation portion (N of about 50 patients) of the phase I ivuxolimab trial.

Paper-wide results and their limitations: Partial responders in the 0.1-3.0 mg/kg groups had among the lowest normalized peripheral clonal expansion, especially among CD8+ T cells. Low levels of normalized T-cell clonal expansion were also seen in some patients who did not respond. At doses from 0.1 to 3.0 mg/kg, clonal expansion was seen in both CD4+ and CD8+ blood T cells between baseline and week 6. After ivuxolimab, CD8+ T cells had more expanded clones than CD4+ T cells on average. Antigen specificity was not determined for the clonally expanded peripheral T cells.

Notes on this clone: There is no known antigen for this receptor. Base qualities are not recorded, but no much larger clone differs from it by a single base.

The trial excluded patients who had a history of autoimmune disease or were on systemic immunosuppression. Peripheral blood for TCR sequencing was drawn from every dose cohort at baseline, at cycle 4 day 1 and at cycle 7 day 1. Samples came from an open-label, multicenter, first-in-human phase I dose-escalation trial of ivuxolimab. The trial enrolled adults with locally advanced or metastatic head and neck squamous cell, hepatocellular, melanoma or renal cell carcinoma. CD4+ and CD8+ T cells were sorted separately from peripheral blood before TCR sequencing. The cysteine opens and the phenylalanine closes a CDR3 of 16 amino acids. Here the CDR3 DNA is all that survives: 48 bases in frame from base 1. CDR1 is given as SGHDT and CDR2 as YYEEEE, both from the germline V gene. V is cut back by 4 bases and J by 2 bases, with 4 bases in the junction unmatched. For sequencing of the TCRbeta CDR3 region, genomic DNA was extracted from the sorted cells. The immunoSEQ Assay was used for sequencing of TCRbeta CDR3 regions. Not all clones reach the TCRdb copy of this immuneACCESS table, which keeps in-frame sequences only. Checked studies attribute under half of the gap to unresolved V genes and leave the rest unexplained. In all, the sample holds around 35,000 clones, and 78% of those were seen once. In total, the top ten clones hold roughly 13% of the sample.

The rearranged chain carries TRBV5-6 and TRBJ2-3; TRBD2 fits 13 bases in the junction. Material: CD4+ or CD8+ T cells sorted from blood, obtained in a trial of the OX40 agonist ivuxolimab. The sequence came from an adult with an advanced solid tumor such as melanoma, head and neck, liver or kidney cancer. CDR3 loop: CASSAGLAGFTDTQYF. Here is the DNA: TGTGCCAGCAGCGCGGGACTAGCGGGGTTCACAGATACGCAGTATTTT.